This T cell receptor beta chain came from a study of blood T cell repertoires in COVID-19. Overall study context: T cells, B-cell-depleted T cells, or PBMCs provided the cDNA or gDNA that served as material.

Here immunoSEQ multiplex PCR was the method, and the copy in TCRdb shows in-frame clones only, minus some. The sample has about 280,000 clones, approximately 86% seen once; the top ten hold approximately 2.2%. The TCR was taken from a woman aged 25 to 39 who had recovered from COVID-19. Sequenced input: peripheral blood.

This CDR3 is CASSSTSGSSGELFF. CDR3 nucleotide sequence: TGTGCCAGCAGCAGTACTAGCGGGAGTTCCGGGGAGCTGTTTTTT. The chain couples TRBV14 to TRBJ2-2; TRBD2 matches 11 bases. The germline CDR1 and CDR2 sequences are SGHDN and FVKESK. J was trimmed by 6 bases and V by 5 bases; bases with no gene match: 5. The CDR3 totals 15 residues.